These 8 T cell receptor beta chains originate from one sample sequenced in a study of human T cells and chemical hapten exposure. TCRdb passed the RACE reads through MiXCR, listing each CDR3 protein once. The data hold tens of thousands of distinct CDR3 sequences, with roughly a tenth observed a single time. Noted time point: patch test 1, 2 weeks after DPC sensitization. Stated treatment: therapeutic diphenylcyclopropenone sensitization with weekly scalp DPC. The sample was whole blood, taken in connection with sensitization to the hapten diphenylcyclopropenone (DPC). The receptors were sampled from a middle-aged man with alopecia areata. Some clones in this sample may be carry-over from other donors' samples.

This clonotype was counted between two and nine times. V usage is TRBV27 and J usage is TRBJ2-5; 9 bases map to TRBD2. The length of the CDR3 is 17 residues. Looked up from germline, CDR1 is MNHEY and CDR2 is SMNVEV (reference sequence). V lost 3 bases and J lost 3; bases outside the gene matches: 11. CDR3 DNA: TGTGCCAGCAGTTTCCGTCTAGCGGGATTATTAGAAGAGACCCAGTACTTC. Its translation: CASSFRLAGLLEETQYF.

The CDR3 region is CATSGGPRVTQHF. The DNA of the CDR3 is TGTGCCACCAGTGGAGGGCCCCGGGTGACCCAGCATTTT. This sequence joins TRBV24-1 and TRBJ1-5; the D is unclear. This CDR3 is 13 amino acids long. CDR1 is KGHDR and CDR2 is SFDVKD in the germline V gene. The V gene lost 5 bases and the J gene lost 11 bases, with 15 bases spanning the gap.

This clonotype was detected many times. CDR3 in DNA: TGTGCCAGCAGTTCTTCCCTCGACAGCACGGATGAGCAGTTCTTC. It is translated as CASSSSLDSTDEQFF. The chain uses TRBV28 and TRBJ2-1; TRBD1 might be the D (5 bases). CDR3 length equals 15 residues. CDR1 MDHEN and CDR2 SYDVKM come from the germline V gene. Trimming took off 4 bases at V and 8 bases at J, with 18 bases between the two ends. The variable domain in full, completed from reference TRBV28 and TRBJ2-1, reads DVKVTQSSRYLVKRTGEKVFLECVQDMDHENMFWYRQDPGLGLRLIYFSYDVKMKEKGDIPEGYSVSREKKERFSLILESASTNQTSMYLCASSSSLDSTDEQFFGPGTRLTVL.

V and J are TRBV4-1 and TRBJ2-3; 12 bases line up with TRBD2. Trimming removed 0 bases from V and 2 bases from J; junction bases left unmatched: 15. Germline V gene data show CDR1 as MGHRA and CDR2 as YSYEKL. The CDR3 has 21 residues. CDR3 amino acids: CASSQDPGLAGRSTHTDTQYF. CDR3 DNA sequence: TGCGCCAGCAGCCAAGATCCAGGACTAGCGGGAAGGTCTACCCACACAGATACGCAGTATTTT.

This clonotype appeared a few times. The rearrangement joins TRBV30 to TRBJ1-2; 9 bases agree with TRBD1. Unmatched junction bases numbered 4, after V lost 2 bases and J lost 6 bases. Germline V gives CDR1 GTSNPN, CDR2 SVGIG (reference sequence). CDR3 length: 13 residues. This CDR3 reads CAWSWTGDHGYTF. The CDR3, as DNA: TGTGCCTGGAGTTGGACAGGGGACCATGGCTACACCTTC.

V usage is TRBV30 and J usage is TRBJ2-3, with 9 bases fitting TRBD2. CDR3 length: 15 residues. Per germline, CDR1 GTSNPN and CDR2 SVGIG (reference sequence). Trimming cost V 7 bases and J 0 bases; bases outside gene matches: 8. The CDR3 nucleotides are TGTGCCTCAATCTTTACTAGCGGGAGCACAGATACGCAGTATTTT. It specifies CASIFTSGSTDTQYF.

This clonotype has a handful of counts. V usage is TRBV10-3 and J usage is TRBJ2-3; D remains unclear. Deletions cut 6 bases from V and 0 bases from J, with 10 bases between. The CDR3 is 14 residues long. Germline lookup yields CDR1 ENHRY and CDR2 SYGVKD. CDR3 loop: CAISGGASTDTQYF. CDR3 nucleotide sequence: TGTGCCATCAGCGGTGGCGCGAGCACAGATACGCAGTATTTT.

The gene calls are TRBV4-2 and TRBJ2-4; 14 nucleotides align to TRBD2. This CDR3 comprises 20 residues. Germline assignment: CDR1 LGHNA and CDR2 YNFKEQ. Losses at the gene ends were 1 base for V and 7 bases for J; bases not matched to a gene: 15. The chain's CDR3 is CASSQGGLAGEGLGANIQYF. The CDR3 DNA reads TGTGCCAGCAGCCAAGGGGGACTAGCGGGAGAGGGGCTCGGGGCGAACATTCAGTACTTC.